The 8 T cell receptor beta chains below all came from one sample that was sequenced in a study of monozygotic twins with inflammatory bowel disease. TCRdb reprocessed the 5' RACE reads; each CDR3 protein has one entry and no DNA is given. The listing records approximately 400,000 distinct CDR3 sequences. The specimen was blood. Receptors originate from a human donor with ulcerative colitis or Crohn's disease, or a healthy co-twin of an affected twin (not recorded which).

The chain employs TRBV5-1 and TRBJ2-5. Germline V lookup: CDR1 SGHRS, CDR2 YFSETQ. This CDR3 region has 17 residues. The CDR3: CASSFFGESRISETQYF.

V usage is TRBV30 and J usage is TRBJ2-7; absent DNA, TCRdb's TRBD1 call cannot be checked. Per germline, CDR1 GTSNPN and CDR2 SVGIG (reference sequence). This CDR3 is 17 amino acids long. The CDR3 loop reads CAWPHRDRGPPHWEQYF.

This CDR3 reads CASSSQGRNEQFF. The genes are TRBV5-1 and TRBJ2-1; TCRdb's assignment of TRBD1 cannot be checked, as there is no DNA. Germline V gene sequence: CDR1 SGHRS, CDR2 YFSETQ. CDR3 length: 13 amino acids.

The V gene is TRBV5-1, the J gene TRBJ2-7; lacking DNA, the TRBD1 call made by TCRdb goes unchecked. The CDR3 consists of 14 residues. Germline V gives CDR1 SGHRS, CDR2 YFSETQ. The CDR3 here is CASSFQQGDYEQYF.

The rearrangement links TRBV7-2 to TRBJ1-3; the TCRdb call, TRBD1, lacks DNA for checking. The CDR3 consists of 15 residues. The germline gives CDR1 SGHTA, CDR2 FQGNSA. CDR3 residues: CASSLQGIKGNTIYF.

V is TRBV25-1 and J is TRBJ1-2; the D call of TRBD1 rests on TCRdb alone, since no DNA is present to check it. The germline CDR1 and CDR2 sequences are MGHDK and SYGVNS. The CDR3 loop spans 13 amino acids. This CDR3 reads CASSESPGGGYTF.

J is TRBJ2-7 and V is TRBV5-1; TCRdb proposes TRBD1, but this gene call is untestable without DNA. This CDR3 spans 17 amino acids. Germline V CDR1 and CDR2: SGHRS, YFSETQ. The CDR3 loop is CASSPTGAVGMENEQYF.

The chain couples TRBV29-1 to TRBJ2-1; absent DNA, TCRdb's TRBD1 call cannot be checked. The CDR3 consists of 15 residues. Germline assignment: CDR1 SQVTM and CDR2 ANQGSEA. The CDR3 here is CSVAKQGIQDNEQFF.